These 21 T cell receptor beta chains came from one sample sequenced in a study of blood T cell repertoires in COVID-19. The data were produced by immunoSEQ multiplex PCR, yet TCRdb's version contains in-frame clones alone and is incomplete. Among a few hundred thousand clones, less than 85% were seen once, and the ten largest hold approximately 18%. Material for sequencing was PBMCs or T cells enriched from blood (not recorded which). These receptors came from a man aged 35 to 55 who had recovered from COVID-19.

The chain recombines TRBV19 with TRBJ1-5; no clear D. The V end was cut by 0 bases, the J end by 6 bases, with 6 bases between. This CDR3 is built from 13 residues. Germline V CDR1 and CDR2: LNHDA, SQIVND (reference sequence). CDR3 coding DNA: TGTGCCAGTAGTATAGACGCGCTTCAGCCCCAGCATTTT. Encoded protein: CASSIDALQPQHF.

This clone was recorded many times. The chain carries TRBV6-5 and TRBJ1-5; D gene unclear. The CDR3 runs to 15 residues. CDR1 MNHEY and CDR2 SVGAGI come from the germline V gene. Trimming left V 9 bases short and J 0 bases short, with 15 bases between. CDR3 protein: CASKSEPNSNQPQHF. For the CDR3, the DNA is TGTGCCAGTAAGTCGGAGCCTAATAGCAATCAGCCCCAGCATTTT.

The chain employs TRBV4-1 and TRBJ1-1, with 10 positions matching TRBD1. Germline V gene sequence: CDR1 MGHRA, CDR2 YSYEKL. The CDR3 contains 16 residues. V trimming: 3 bases; J trimming: 3 bases; junction bases outside the gene matches: 7. The CDR3 reads CASSHQRGTGDTEAFF. The DNA for the CDR3 is TGCGCCAGCAGCCACCAACGCGGGACAGGGGACACTGAAGCTTTCTTT.

The sample holds a few counts of this clone. The rearrangement uses TRBV7-9 and TRBJ2-2, with a possible D match to TRBD2 (5 bases). This CDR3 spans 14 amino acids. In germline, CDR1 is SEHNR, CDR2 FQNEAQ (reference sequence). V was cut by 4 bases and J by 2 bases, with 8 bases left in between. The CDR3 protein is CASSSGINTGELFF. The CDR3 coding sequence is TGTGCCAGCAGCTCCGGGATCAACACCGGGGAGCTGTTTTTT.

V usage is TRBV28 and J usage is TRBJ1-6, with D perhaps TRBD1 (5 bases). Germline V CDR1 and CDR2: MDHEN, SYDVKM. CDR3 size: 15 residues. Trimming removed 5 bases from V and 10 bases from J, with 18 bases in between. CDR3: CASSPGGGVVSPLHF. The CDR3 bases are TGTGCCAGCAGTCCCGGCGGGGGGGTTGTGTCACCCCTCCACTTT.

The rearrangement uses TRBV19 and TRBJ2-2, with 7 bases that match TRBD2. This CDR3 is built from 15 residues. The germline V gene encodes CDR1 LNHDA and CDR2 SQIVND (reference sequence). Trimming cost V 5 bases and J 1 base; bases outside gene matches: 4. The CDR3 spells CASSHIAGNTGELFF. In DNA form, the CDR3 reads TGTGCCAGTAGTCACATAGCGGGGAACACCGGGGAGCTGTTTTTT.

The CDR3 DNA is TGTGCCAGCAGCTTAATATTTGTGGGAGCCTCCTACAATGAGCAGTTCTTC. It encodes CASSLIFVGASYNEQFF. The rearrangement joins TRBV7-2 to TRBJ2-1; a weak D match, TRBD2 (5 bases). V gave up 2 bases and J gave up 0 bases, with 14 bases separating them. Per germline, CDR1 SGHTA and CDR2 FQGNSA. The CDR3 extends over 17 amino acids. The full variable domain, its missing parts supplied by reference TRBV7-2 and TRBJ2-1, is GAGVSQSPSNKVTEKGKDVELRCDPISGHTALYWYRQSLGQGLEFLIYFQGNSAPDKSGLPSDRFSAERTGGSVSTLTIQRTQQEDSAVYLCASSLIFVGASYNEQFFGPGTRLTVL.

This clone was counted only a few times. The chain couples TRBV11-3 to TRBJ2-2; 7 bases line up with TRBD2. V lost 5 bases to trimming and J lost 3 bases; unmatched junction nucleotides: 3. The V gene's germline CDR1 is SGHNT and CDR2 YENEEA. CDR3 length: 14 amino acids. Written as DNA, the CDR3 is TGTGCCAGCAGCAGCACTAGCGACACCGGGGAGCTGTTTTTT. This encodes CASSSTSDTGELFF.

This chain links TRBV13 with TRBJ2-7, with D maybe TRBD1 (6 bases). The CDR3 sequence is 14 residues long. V lost 5 bases to trimming and J lost 3 bases, with 14 bases between them. Germline V gene sequence: CDR1 PRHDT, CDR2 FYEKMQ (reference sequence). The CDR3 bases are TGTGCCAGCAGCGCCCGGGACACTTACTACGAGCAGTACTTC. Residues: CASSARDTYYEQYF.

This sequence joins TRBV5-1 and TRBJ1-2, with TRBD1 matching 8 bases. The CDR3 runs 12 residues. V trimming: 7 bases; J trimming: 6 bases; junction bases outside the gene matches: 5. Per the germline V gene, CDR1 is SGHRS and CDR2 is YFSETQ. CDR3 DNA: TGCGCCAGCGGACAGGGCTTTGATGGCTACACCTTC. This encodes CASGQGFDGYTF.

This chain uses TRBV18 with TRBJ2-1, with a tentative D call TRBD2 (5 bases). The CDR3 has 13 residues. The V end lost 3 bases, the J end lost 8 bases, and 11 bases lay between the germline ends. Germline CDR1 reads KGHSH; CDR2 reads LQKENI. Written as DNA, the CDR3 is TGTGCCAGCTCACCCGGACTGGTGGATGAGCAGTTCTTC. It yields the protein CASSPGLVDEQFF.

The chain carries TRBV5-4 and TRBJ1-6; possibly TRBD1 for D (5 bases). Trimming cost V 0 bases and J 7 bases, with 8 bases left between them. The CDR3 loop spans 14 amino acids. Per germline, CDR1 SGHNT and CDR2 YYREEE (reference sequence). DNA for the CDR3: TGTGCCAGCAGCTTGGCAGGGCTCAATTCACCCCTCCACTTT. It yields the protein CASSLAGLNSPLHF. The full variable domain, its missing parts supplied by reference TRBV5-4 and TRBJ1-6, is ETGVTQSPTHLIKTRGQQVTLRCSSQSGHNTVSWYQQALGQGPQFIFQYYREEENGRGNFPPRFSGLQFPNYSSELNVNALELDDSALYLCASSLAGLNSPLHFGNGTRLTVT.

About this clone: Different DNA sequences within this sample yield the same CDR3. The chain links TRBV9 to TRBJ2-3, with 7 nucleotides matching TRBD2. Germline assignment: CDR1 SGDLS and CDR2 YYNGEE. J was trimmed by 1 base and V by 0 bases; bases with no gene match: 5. The CDR3 spans 16 residues. The CDR3 loop reads CASSVGSSGRTDTQYF. CDR3 nucleotide sequence: TGTGCCAGCAGCGTAGGTTCTAGCGGCCGCACAGATACGCAGTATTTT.

The V call is TRBV5-5, the J call TRBJ2-7; 7 bases fit TRBD1. This CDR3 comprises 14 residues. CDR1 and CDR2 from the germline V gene are SGHKS and YYEKEE (reference sequence). Unmatched junction bases numbered 6, after V lost 6 bases and J lost 0 bases. The CDR3 protein is CASTSRTGSYEQYF. The CDR3 region has the DNA TGTGCCAGCACCTCCCGGACAGGCTCCTACGAGCAGTACTTC.

The rearrangement links TRBV2 to TRBJ2-1, with D perhaps matching TRBD2 (5 bases). Germline V gives CDR1 SNHLY, CDR2 FYNNEI. The CDR3 totals 15 residues. V was trimmed by 6 bases and J by 5 bases, leaving 17 bases between them. CDR3 amino acids: CASSVTGMRNNEQFF. As DNA, the CDR3 is TGTGCCAGCAGCGTAACCGGGATGCGCAACAATGAGCAGTTCTTC.

V gene TRBV12-2 combines with J gene TRBJ2-7; the D segment call TRBD2 is taken from the table without a DNA check. TRBV12-2 is designated a pseudogene. The CDR3 loop spans 16 amino acids. DNA of the CDR3: TGTGCAAGTCGCTTTGTCACCGGGAACATATCCTACGAGCAGTACTTC. It is translated as CASRFVTGNISYEQYF.

V and J are TRBV11-1 and TRBJ2-4; D is perhaps TRBD1 (6 bases). The CDR3 consists of 16 residues. The germline CDR1 and CDR2 sequences are SGHAT and FQDESV (reference sequence). V gave up 3 bases and J gave up 0 bases, with 12 bases separating them. The CDR3 DNA is TGTGCCAGCAGCTTGGGGGACACTTTAGCCAAAAACATTCAGTACTTC. It codes for CASSLGDTLAKNIQYF.

The chain employs TRBV18 and TRBJ1-5; D ambiguous. CDR1 is KGHSH and CDR2 is LQKENI in the germline V gene. The CDR3 is 15 residues long. V lost 1 base and J 3 bases, leaving 10 bases between the germline ends. CDR3 coding DNA: TGTGCCAGCTCACCACTGTCAGATACCAATCAGCCCCAGCATTTT. Protein product: CASSPLSDTNQPQHF.

The chain employs TRBV6-5 and TRBJ2-3; tentatively, D is TRBD2 (6 bases). This CDR3 is built from 14 residues. The germline V gene has CDR1 MNHEY and CDR2 SVGAGI. The ends were cut back, 8 bases at V and 2 bases at J, with 14 bases in the middle. CDR3 nucleotide sequence: TGTGCCAGCCGAATAGCGGTTAACACAGATACGCAGTATTTT. This gives the protein CASRIAVNTDTQYF.

This chain uses TRBV6-4 with TRBJ1-6; no definite D call. The V and J ends lost 0 bases and 9 bases respectively, with 3 bases between them. Germline loops: CDR1 MRHNA, CDR2 SNTAGT. The CDR3 runs 12 residues. The CDR3 loop reads CASSDSGSPLHF. CDR3 bases: TGTGCCAGCAGTGACTCCGGTTCACCCCTCCACTTT.

The chain combines TRBV6-4 with TRBJ2-1; D ambiguous. Trimming took 0 bases from V and 3 from J, leaving 24 bases between them. CDR1 is MRHNA, CDR2 SNTAGT, per germline. This CDR3 is built from 20 residues. Written as DNA, the CDR3 is TGTGCCAGCAGTGACTCGGCGGAGAACCCGAATCGGTTCCTCTACAATGAGCAGTTCTTC. Protein product: CASSDSAENPNRFLYNEQFF.